This T cell receptor (beta chain) was captured in a study of OX40 agonist ivuxolimab in advanced cancers. Study overall: Three patients got partial responses; one had hepatocellular carcinoma and two had cutaneous melanoma.

The method was immunoSEQ multiplex PCR; TCRdb's version includes in-frame clones alone and lacks a portion of them. Here the sample spans fewer than 20,000 clones, almost 85% being singletons. The length of the CDR3 is 12 residues. With 3 bases clipped from V and 10 bases from J, the junction kept 2 bases outside the gene matches. Germline values: CDR1 SGHNT, CDR2 YENEEA. The TCR originated in an adult with an advanced solid tumor such as melanoma, head and neck, liver or kidney cancer. V gene TRBV11-3 combines with J gene TRBJ2-1; 8 bases map to TRBD2. The source was CD4+ or CD8+ T cells sorted from blood, collected in a trial of the OX40 agonist ivuxolimab. The CDR3 coding sequence is TGTGCCAGCAGCTTTGCGGGGGGCGAGCAGTTCTTC. This encodes CASSFAGGEQFF.